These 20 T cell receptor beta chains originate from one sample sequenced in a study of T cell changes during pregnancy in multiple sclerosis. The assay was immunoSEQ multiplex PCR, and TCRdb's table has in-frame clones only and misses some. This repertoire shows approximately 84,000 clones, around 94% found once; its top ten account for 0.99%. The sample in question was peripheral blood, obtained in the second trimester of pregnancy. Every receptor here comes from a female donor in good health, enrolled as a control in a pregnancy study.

The CDR3 region has the DNA TGTGCCAGCAGCCTTGGACTAGCGGGAGGGATATACAATGAGCAGTTCTTC. Its protein is CASSLGLAGGIYNEQFF. The chain uses TRBV7-6 and TRBJ2-1, with TRBD2 matching over 15 bases. With V trimmed by 5 bases and J by 4 bases, 6 bases remained unmatched. CDR1 and CDR2 from the germline V gene are SGHVS and FNYEAQ. The length of the CDR3 is 17 residues.

The CDR3 coding sequence is TGTGCCAGCAGTTTGAATAGACAGGGGGCACCCACGAGAGAAAAACTGTTTTTT. Protein product: CASSLNRQGAPTREKLFF. The chain combines TRBV28 with TRBJ1-4; 10 nucleotides align to TRBD1. The V gene end was trimmed by 3 bases and the J gene end by 8 bases; junction bases not matched to a gene: 15. The CDR3 length is 18 residues. The germline gives CDR1 MDHEN, CDR2 SYDVKM.

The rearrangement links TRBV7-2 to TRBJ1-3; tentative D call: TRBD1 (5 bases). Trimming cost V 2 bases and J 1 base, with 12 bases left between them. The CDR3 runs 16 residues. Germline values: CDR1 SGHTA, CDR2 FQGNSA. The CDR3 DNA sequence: TGTGCCAGCAGCTTAATCGGGCAGGGTTCTGGAAACACCATATATTTT. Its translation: CASSLIGQGSGNTIYF.

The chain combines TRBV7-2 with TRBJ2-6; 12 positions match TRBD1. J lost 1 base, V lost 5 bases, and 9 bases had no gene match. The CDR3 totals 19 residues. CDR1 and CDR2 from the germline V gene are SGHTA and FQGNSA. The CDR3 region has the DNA TGTGCCAGCAGCGCCGCCGGGACAGGGGGCGCTTCTGGGGCCAACGTCCTGACTTTC. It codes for CASSAAGTGGASGANVLTF.

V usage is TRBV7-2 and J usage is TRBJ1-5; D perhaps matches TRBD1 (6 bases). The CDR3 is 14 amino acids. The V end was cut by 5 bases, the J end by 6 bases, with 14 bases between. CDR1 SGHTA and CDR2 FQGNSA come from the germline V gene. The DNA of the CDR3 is TGTGCCAGCAGCGAACAACAGGGCCCTCAGCCCCAGCATTTT. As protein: CASSEQQGPQPQHF.

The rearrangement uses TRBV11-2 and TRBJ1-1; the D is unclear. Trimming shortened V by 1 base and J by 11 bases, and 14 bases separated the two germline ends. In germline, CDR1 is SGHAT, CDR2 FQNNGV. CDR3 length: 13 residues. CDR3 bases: TGTGCCAGCAGCTTAGCTTCTGTGCCGGGGGCTTTCTTT. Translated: CASSLASVPGAFF.

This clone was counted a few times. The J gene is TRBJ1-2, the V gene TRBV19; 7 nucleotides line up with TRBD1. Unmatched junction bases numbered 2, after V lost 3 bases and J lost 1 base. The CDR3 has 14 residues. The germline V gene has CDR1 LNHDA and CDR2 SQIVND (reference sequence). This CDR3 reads CASSIGTDNYGYTF. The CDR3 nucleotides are TGTGCCAGTAGTATCGGGACAGATAACTATGGCTACACCTTC.

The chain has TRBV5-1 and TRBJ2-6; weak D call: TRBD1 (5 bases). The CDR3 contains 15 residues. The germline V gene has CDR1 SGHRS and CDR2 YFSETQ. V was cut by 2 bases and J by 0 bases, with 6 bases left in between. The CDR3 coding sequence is TGCGCCAGCAGCTTCAGGGCCTCTGGGGCCAACGTCCTGACTTTC. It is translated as CASSFRASGANVLTF.

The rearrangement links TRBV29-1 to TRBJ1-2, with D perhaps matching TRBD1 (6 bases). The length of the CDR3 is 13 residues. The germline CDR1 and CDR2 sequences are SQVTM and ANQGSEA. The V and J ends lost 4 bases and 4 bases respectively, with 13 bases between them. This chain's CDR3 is CSVVQGSRYGYTF. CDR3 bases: TGCAGCGTTGTCCAGGGGTCCCGCTATGGCTACACCTTC.

The CDR3 nucleotides read TGTGCCACCAGCAGGGGGACAGGGGCAGTAAGTCAGCCCCAGCATTTT. Its protein product is CATSRGTGAVSQPQHF. The chain has TRBV15 and TRBJ1-5; 10 bases line up with TRBD1. V lost 3 bases and J lost 6; bases outside the gene matches: 8. The CDR3 is 16 amino acids. Germline V gives CDR1 LNHNV, CDR2 YYDKDF (reference sequence).

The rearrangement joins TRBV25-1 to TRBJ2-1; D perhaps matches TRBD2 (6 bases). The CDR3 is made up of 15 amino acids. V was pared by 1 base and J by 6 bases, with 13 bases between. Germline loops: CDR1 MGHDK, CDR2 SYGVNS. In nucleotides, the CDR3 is TGTGCCAGCAGTGAATTGCGGCAGGGAGGCAATGAGCAGTTCTTC. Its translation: CASSELRQGGNEQFF.

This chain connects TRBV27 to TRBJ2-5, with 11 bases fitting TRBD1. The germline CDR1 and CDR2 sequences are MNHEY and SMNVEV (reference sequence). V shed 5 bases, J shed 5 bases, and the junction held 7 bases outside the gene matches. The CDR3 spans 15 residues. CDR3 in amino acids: CASSLRTGGLETQYF. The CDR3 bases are TGTGCCAGCAGTCTACGGACAGGGGGCTTGGAGACCCAGTACTTC.

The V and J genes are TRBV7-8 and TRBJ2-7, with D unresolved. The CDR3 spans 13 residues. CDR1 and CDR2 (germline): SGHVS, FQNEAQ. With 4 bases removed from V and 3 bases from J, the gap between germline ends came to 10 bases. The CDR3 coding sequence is TGTGCCAGCAGCTACACGAACAACTACGAGCAGTACTTC. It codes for CASSYTNNYEQYF.

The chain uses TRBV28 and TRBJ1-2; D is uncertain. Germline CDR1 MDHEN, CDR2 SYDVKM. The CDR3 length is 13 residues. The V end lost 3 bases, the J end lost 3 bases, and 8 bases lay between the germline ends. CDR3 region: CASSLTPDYGYTF. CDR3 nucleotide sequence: TGTGCCAGCAGTTTGACACCTGACTATGGCTACACCTTC.

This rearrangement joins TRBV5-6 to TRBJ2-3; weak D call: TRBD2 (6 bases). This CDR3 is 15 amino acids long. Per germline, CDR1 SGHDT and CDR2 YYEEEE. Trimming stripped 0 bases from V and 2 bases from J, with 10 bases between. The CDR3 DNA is TGTGCCAGCAGCTTGGGATTAGCGGTCACAGATACGCAGTATTTT. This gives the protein CASSLGLAVTDTQYF.

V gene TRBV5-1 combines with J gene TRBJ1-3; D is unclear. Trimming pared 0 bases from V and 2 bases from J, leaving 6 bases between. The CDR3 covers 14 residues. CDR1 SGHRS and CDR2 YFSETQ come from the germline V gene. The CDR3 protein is CASSLGGAGNTIYF. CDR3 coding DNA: TGCGCCAGCAGCTTGGGTGGAGCTGGAAACACCATATATTTT.

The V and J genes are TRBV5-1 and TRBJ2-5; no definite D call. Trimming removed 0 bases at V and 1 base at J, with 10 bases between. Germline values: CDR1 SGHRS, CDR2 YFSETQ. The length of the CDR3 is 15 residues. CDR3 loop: CASSLVKATQETQYF. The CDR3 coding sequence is TGCGCCAGCAGCTTGGTGAAAGCGACCCAAGAGACCCAGTACTTC.

This CDR3 reads CASSRGTPRETQYF. CDR3 bases: TGCGCCAGCAGCCGAGGGACTCCACGAGAGACCCAGTACTTC. The J gene is TRBJ2-5, the V gene TRBV4-1; tentatively, D is TRBD2 (6 bases). The CDR3 loop spans 14 amino acids. The V end was cut by 4 bases, the J end by 4 bases, with 13 bases between. Germline CDR1 MGHRA, CDR2 YSYEKL.

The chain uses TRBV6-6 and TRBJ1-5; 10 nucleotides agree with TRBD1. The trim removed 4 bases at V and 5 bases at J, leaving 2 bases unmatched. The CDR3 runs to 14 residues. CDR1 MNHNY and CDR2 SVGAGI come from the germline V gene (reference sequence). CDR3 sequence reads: CASSLDRGDQPQHF. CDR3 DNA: TGTGCCAGCAGTTTGGACAGGGGGGATCAGCCCCAGCATTTT.

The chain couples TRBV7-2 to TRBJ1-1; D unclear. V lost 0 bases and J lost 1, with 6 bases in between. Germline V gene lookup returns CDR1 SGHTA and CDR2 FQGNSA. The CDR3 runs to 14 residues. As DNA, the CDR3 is TGTGCCAGCAGCTTAGCGTCCGGGAACACTGAAGCTTTCTTT. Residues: CASSLASGNTEAFF.